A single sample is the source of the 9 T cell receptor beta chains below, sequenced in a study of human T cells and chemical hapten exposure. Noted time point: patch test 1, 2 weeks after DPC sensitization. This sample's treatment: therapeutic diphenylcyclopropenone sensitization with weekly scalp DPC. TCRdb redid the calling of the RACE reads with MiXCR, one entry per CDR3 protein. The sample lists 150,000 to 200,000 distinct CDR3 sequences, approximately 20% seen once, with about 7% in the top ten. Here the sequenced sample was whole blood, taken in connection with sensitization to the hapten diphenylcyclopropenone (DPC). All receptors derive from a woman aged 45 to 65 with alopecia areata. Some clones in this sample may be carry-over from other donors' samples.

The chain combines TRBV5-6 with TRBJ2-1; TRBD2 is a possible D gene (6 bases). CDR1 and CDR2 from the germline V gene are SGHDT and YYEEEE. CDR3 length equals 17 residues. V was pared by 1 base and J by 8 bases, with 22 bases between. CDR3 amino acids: CASSLRGPLLGLDEQFF. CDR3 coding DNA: TGTGCCAGCAGCTTGCGCGGCCCTTTACTGGGACTGGATGAGCAGTTCTTC.

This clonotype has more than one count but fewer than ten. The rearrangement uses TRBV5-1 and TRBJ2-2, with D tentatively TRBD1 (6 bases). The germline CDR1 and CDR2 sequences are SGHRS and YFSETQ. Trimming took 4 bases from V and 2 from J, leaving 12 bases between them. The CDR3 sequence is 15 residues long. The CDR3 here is CASSPQGFNTGELFF. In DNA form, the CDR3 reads TGCGCCAGCAGCCCACAGGGTTTCAACACCGGGGAGCTGTTTTTT.

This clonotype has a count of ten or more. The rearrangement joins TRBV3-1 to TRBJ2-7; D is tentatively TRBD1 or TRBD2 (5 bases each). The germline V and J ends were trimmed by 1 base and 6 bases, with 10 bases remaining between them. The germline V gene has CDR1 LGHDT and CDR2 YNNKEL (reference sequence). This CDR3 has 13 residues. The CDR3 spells CASSQVLGGEQYF. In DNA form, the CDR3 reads TGTGCCAGCAGCCAAGTTCTTGGGGGCGAGCAGTACTTC.

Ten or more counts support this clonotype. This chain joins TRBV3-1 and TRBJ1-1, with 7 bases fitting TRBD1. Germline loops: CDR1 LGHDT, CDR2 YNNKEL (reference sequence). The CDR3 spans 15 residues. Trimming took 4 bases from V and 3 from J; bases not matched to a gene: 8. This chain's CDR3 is CASSPRTGGDTEAFF. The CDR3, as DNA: TGTGCCAGCAGCCCGCGGACAGGTGGGGACACTGAAGCTTTCTTT.

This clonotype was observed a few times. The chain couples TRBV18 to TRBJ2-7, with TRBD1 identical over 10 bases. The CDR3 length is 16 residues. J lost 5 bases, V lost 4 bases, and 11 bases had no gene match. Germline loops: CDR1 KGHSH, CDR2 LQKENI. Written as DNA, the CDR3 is TGTGCCAGCTCACAAATGGTTGGGACAGGGGATCACGAGCAGTACTTC. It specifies CASSQMVGTGDHEQYF.

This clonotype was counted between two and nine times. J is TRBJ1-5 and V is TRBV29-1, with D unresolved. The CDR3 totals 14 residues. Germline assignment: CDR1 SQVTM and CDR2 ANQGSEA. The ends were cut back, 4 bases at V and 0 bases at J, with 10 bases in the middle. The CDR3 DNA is TGCAGCGTTGGGTTCAGTAATAGCAATCAGCCCCAGCATTTT. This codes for CSVGFSNSNQPQHF.

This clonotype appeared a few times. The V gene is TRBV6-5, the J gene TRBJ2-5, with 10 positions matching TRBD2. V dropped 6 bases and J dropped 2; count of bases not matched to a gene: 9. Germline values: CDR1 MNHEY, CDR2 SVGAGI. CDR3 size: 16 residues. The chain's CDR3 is CASRAGLAVVQETQYF. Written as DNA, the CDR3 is TGTGCCAGCAGAGCTGGACTAGCGGTCGTTCAAGAGACCCAGTACTTC.

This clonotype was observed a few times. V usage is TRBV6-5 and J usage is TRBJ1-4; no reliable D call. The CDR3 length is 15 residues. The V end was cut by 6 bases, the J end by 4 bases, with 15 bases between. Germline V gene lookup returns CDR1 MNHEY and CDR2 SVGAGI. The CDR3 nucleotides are TGTGCCAGCAGCACACAGCGTCGGGTTAATGAAAAACTGTTTTTT. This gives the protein CASSTQRRVNEKLFF.

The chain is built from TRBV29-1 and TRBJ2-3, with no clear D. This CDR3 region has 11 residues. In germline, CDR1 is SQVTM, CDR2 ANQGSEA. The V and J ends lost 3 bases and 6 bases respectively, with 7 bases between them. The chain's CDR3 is CSVDDHDTQYF. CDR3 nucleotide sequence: TGCAGCGTTGACGACCACGATACGCAGTATTTT.